Each of the 13 T cell receptor beta chains below was sequenced from the same sample in a study of blood T cell repertoires in COVID-19. The table came from immunoSEQ multiplex PCR; TCRdb's copy has only in-frame clones and leaves some out. The table shows fewer than 70,000 clones, with roughly 88% occurring only once. The sequencing sample was made of peripheral blood. These receptors originate from a human donor in a cohort sampled during active COVID-19.

The chain is built from TRBV14 and TRBJ1-2, with D unclear. CDR3 length: 13 residues. Germline lookup yields CDR1 SGHDN and CDR2 FVKESK. V was shortened by 0 bases and J by 5 bases, with 7 bases between the two germline ends. This CDR3 is CASSQDTPYGYTF. The CDR3 DNA reads as TGTGCCAGCAGCCAAGATACTCCATATGGCTACACCTTC.

V is TRBV7-2 and J is TRBJ2-7, with a tentative D call TRBD1 (6 bases). V was shortened by 1 base and J by 12 bases, with 16 bases between the two germline ends. The CDR3 length is 13 residues. Germline V gene lookup returns CDR1 SGHTA and CDR2 FQGNSA. Here the CDR3 DNA reads TGTGCCAGCAGCTTAGAGACAGGCCTAGAGTCGTACTTC. Residues: CASSLETGLESYF.

This sequence joins TRBV7-6 and TRBJ2-2; tentatively, D is TRBD1 (6 bases). Deletions cut 0 bases from V and 3 bases from J, with 14 bases between. The CDR3 is 17 amino acids. CDR1 SGHVS and CDR2 FNYEAQ come from the germline V gene. CDR3 protein: CASSLALWGQDTGELFF. CDR3 DNA: TGTGCCAGCAGCTTAGCGCTTTGGGGGCAAGACACCGGGGAGCTGTTTTTT.

The genes are TRBV6-5 and TRBJ2-2; no firm D call. This CDR3 is built from 13 residues. V lost 7 bases to trimming and J lost 3 bases, with 9 bases between them. Germline V gene data show CDR1 as MNHEY and CDR2 as SVGAGI. CDR3 region: CASTNRDTGELFF. As DNA, the CDR3 is TGTGCCAGCACCAACCGGGACACCGGGGAGCTGTTTTTT.

As concerns this clone: The same CDR3 arises from other DNA sequences in this sample as well. The rearrangement links TRBV27 to TRBJ1-1; D may be TRBD1 (5 bases). CDR1 is MNHEY, CDR2 SMNVEV, per germline (reference sequence). Trimming removed 3 bases at V and 0 bases at J, with 5 bases between. This CDR3 has 13 residues. For the CDR3, the DNA is TGTGCCAGCAGTTTCAGGGTGAACACTGAAGCTTTCTTT. Protein sequence: CASSFRVNTEAFF.

The J gene is TRBJ2-1, the V gene TRBV30; no definite D call. The CDR3 contains 11 residues. V gave up 4 bases and J gave up 6 bases, with 7 bases separating them. Germline-derived CDR1 and CDR2 are GTSNPN and SVGIG (reference sequence). The CDR3 coding sequence is TGTGCCTGGATTCAGCGCAATGAGCAGTTCTTC. Protein sequence: CAWIQRNEQFF. Using reference TRBV30 and TRBJ2-1 for the parts outside the CDR3, the full variable domain is SQTIHQWPATLVQPVGSPLSLECTVEGTSNPNLYWYRQAAGRGLQLLFYSVGIGQISSEVPQNLSASRPQDRQFILSSKKLLLSDSGFYLCAWIQRNEQFFGPGTRLTVL.

This chain links TRBV24-1 with TRBJ2-7; TRBD1 aligns across 9 bases. V trimming: 7 bases; J trimming: 7 bases; junction bases outside the gene matches: 7. The CDR3 extends over 13 amino acids. Germline V gene data show CDR1 as KGHDR and CDR2 as SFDVKD. The DNA of the CDR3 is TGTGCCACCAGGGAACAGGGGGCAGAAGAGCAGTACTTC. The encoded protein is CATREQGAEEQYF.

Only one count was recorded for this clone. This sequence joins TRBV6-5 and TRBJ1-1; 7 positions match TRBD1. The V gene end was trimmed by 4 bases and the J gene end by 2 bases; junction bases not matched to a gene: 7. The germline gives CDR1 MNHEY, CDR2 SVGAGI. The CDR3 covers 15 residues. CDR3 residues: CASSSTGTENTEAFF. The CDR3 DNA reads as TGTGCCAGCAGTTCTACCGGGACAGAAAACACTGAAGCTTTCTTT.

V and J are TRBV18 and TRBJ2-3, with D perhaps TRBD2 (6 bases). Germline CDR1 reads KGHSH; CDR2 reads LQKENI. V was pared by 3 bases and J by 6 bases, with 16 bases between. The length of the CDR3 is 15 residues. CDR3 protein: CASSPSGDRFDTQYF. CDR3 nucleotide sequence: TGTGCCAGCTCACCCTCGGGGGATCGATTTGATACGCAGTATTTT. Supplemented by reference TRBV18 and TRBJ2-3, the full variable domain reads NAGVMQNPRHLVRRRGQEARLRCSPMKGHSHVYWYRQLPEEGLKFMVYLQKENIIDESGMPKERFSAEFPKEGPSILRIQQVVRGDSAAYFCASSPSGDRFDTQYFGPGTRLTVL.

The chain joins TRBV7-2 to TRBJ2-3; 11 bases map to TRBD2. V dropped 5 bases and J dropped 1; count of bases not matched to a gene: 5. Per germline, CDR1 SGHTA and CDR2 FQGNSA. The CDR3 totals 16 residues. The CDR3 protein is CASSPLAGGGTDTQYF. The CDR3 DNA is TGTGCCAGCAGCCCCCTAGCGGGGGGCGGCACAGATACGCAGTATTTT. The entire variable domain, with the rest obtained from reference TRBV7-2 and TRBJ2-3, is as follows: GAGVSQSPSNKVTEKGKDVELRCDPISGHTALYWYRQSLGQGLEFLIYFQGNSAPDKSGLPSDRFSAERTGGSVSTLTIQRTQQEDSAVYLCASSPLAGGGTDTQYFGPGTRLTVL.

This chain connects TRBV5-1 to TRBJ2-3, with 9 nucleotides matching TRBD2. Per the germline V gene, CDR1 is SGHRS and CDR2 is YFSETQ. The CDR3 runs to 14 residues. Trimming took 4 bases from V and 4 from J; bases not matched to a gene: 4. The CDR3 region has the DNA TGCGCCAGCAGCCTAGCGGGGTTCTCAGATACGCAGTATTTT. Translating gives CASSLAGFSDTQYF.

The chain links TRBV5-5 to TRBJ1-4, with TRBD1 matching over 7 bases. Trimming removed 3 bases from V and 2 bases from J; junction bases left unmatched: 7. There are 16 residues in the CDR3. From germline, CDR1 is SGHKS and CDR2 YYEKEE (reference sequence). The CDR3 sequence is CASSSDRVWTNEKLFF. In DNA, the CDR3 is TGTGCCAGCAGCTCCGACAGGGTCTGGACTAATGAAAAACTGTTTTTT. The variable domain in full, with the rest retrieved from reference TRBV5-5 and TRBJ1-4, is DAGVTQSPTHLIKTRGQQVTLRCSPISGHKSVSWYQQVLGQGPQFIFQYYEKEERGRGNFPDRFSARQFPNYSSELNVNALLLGDSALYLCASSSDRVWTNEKLFFGSGTQLSVL.

The gene calls are TRBV7-2 and TRBJ1-5; D is perhaps TRBD1 (5 bases). The CDR3 totals 16 residues. V gave up 1 base and J gave up 4 bases, with 14 bases separating them. Germline-derived CDR1 and CDR2 are SGHTA and FQGNSA. The CDR3 loop reads CASSLGGGRYNQPQHF. The CDR3 nucleotides read TGTGCCAGCAGCTTAGGCGGGGGGAGGTATAATCAGCCCCAGCATTTT.